This entry lists 18 T cell receptor beta chains sequenced from one sample in a study of blood T cells in healthy people across ages. Sample-barcoded 5' priming and a J-beta primer mix drove a second PCR of 7 to 11 cycles. TCRdb re-derived calls from the 5' RACE reads in MiXCR, one entry per CDR3 protein. The sample gives some 700,000 distinct CDR3 sequences, around 46% of which show up once; less than 25% is in the top ten. The sequenced material came from blood. The receptors stem from an older woman in good health.

This chain links TRBV7-3 with TRBJ2-1; the D gene could be TRBD1 or TRBD2 (6 bases each). The V gene's germline CDR1 is SGHTA and CDR2 FQGTGA. This CDR3 has 14 residues. V lost 5 bases and J lost 6, with 14 bases in between. CDR3 sequence (DNA): TGTGCCAGCAGCGTAGGGGGGAGCGGCAATGAGCAGTTCTTC. It encodes CASSVGGSGNEQFF.

With respect to this clonotype: A much larger clone lies a single base off, so this may be a read error. This chain uses TRBV29-1 with TRBJ2-1; perhaps TRBD1 as D (5 bases). Germline CDR1 reads SQVTM; CDR2 reads ANQGSEA. The CDR3 length is 11 residues. The CDR3 region has the DNA TGCAGCGTCGCAGGGTACAGTGAGCAGTTCTTC. It codes for CSVAGYSEQFF.

Only one count was recorded for this clonotype. The chain recombines TRBV5-1 with TRBJ2-1; 8 bases align to TRBD2. Germline V gene data show CDR1 as SGHRS and CDR2 as YFSETQ. The length of the CDR3 is 17 residues. Losses at the gene ends were 2 bases for V and 0 bases for J; bases not matched to a gene: 7. The CDR3 sequence is CASSFKLAASSYNEQFF. DNA for the CDR3: TGCGCCAGCAGCTTTAAACTAGCGGCGAGCTCCTACAATGAGCAGTTCTTC.

The chain joins TRBV20-1 to TRBJ2-3; D is unresolved. This CDR3 is built from 14 residues. Between the trimmed V and J ends, which lost 0 bases and 2 bases, there was a span of 9 bases. Germline V gives CDR1 DFQATT, CDR2 SNEGSKA (reference sequence). The CDR3 here is CSARDWAVTDTQYF. The CDR3 DNA reads as TGCAGTGCTAGAGATTGGGCGGTCACAGATACGCAGTATTTT.

This clonotype was recorded at least ten times. The chain joins TRBV29-1 to TRBJ2-4, with a tentative D call TRBD2 (5 bases). V lost 7 bases to trimming and J lost 8 bases, with 15 bases between them. Per the germline V gene, CDR1 is SQVTM and CDR2 is ANQGSEA. The CDR3 is 12 amino acids. The CDR3 region has the DNA TGCAGCGCGGCGGCGGGTTCGGACATTCAGTACTTC. Protein: CSAAAGSDIQYF.

This clonotype was seen at least ten times. The chain has TRBV29-1 and TRBJ2-7, with D possibly being TRBD1 (6 bases). Trimming cost V 8 bases and J 3 bases, with 14 bases left between them. In germline, CDR1 is SQVTM, CDR2 ANQGSEA. The CDR3 consists of 12 residues. CDR3 protein: CSYRESDYEQYF. The DNA of the CDR3 is TGCAGCTACAGGGAGTCGGACTACGAGCAGTACTTC.

The chain links TRBV20-1 to TRBJ2-3, with 9 bases aligning to TRBD2. The CDR3 length is 12 residues. Looked up from germline, CDR1 is DFQATT and CDR2 is SNEGSKA (reference sequence). Unmatched junction bases numbered 2, after V lost 6 bases and J lost 4 bases. CDR3 residues: CSAPSGADTQYF. For the CDR3, the DNA is TGCAGTGCCCCTAGCGGGGCAGATACGCAGTATTTT.

This clonotype was detected ten times or more. The V call is TRBV12-3 or TRBV12-4, the J call TRBJ2-1; 9 nucleotides agree with TRBD2. The ends lost 3 bases at V and 5 bases at J; junction bases unmatched: 8. CDR3 length: 16 residues. The CDR3 reads CASSFVIAGAHNEQFF. CDR3 DNA sequence: TGTGCCAGCAGTTTTGTGATAGCGGGGGCTCACAATGAGCAGTTCTTC.

The rearrangement links TRBV5-6 to TRBJ2-5; 11 bases are shared with TRBD2. CDR1 is SGHDT and CDR2 is YYEEEE in the germline V gene. The V and J ends lost 3 bases and 6 bases, in that order; junction bases with no gene match: 10. This CDR3 is 16 amino acids long. The CDR3 spells CASSSPPTSGSKTQYF. CDR3 DNA: TGTGCCAGCAGCTCTCCCCCCACTAGCGGGAGCAAGACCCAGTACTTC.

This chain uses TRBV27 with TRBJ1-5; maybe TRBD1 (6 bases). V was clipped by 2 bases and J by 5 bases, with 13 bases between them. The V gene's germline CDR1 is MNHEY and CDR2 SMNVEV (reference sequence). This CDR3 comprises 15 residues. The DNA of the CDR3 is TGTGCCAGCAGTTTAAACAGGGAGGTGGATCAGCCCCAGCATTTT. Amino acids: CASSLNREVDQPQHF.

The chain carries TRBV20-1 and TRBJ1-1, with a weak D call TRBD1 (6 bases). The CDR3 is 13 residues long. Deletions cut 5 bases from V and 5 bases from J, with 15 bases between. CDR1 and CDR2 from the germline V gene are DFQATT and SNEGSKA (reference sequence). This chain's CDR3 is CSAVQGVGTEAFF. In DNA form, the CDR3 reads TGCAGTGCTGTACAGGGAGTAGGGACTGAAGCTTTCTTT.

The CDR3 sequence: CSARGPQAGSYEQYF. CDR3 coding DNA: TGCAGTGCTAGGGGGCCGCAAGCGGGCTCCTACGAGCAGTACTTC. The chain combines TRBV20-1 with TRBJ2-7, with D possibly being TRBD2 (6 bases). There are 15 residues in the CDR3. The germline gives CDR1 DFQATT, CDR2 SNEGSKA (reference sequence). V dropped 3 bases and J dropped 0 bases, with 15 bases sitting between them.

The gene calls are TRBV9 and TRBJ2-3; D is ambiguous. Looked up from germline, CDR1 is SGDLS and CDR2 is YYNGEE. The CDR3 is 15 residues long. The ends were cut back, 4 bases at V and 0 bases at J, with 12 bases in the middle. CDR3 in DNA: TGTGCCAGCAGCCTCCCCGTAGGGAGCACAGATACGCAGTATTTT. Protein sequence: CASSLPVGSTDTQYF.

About this clonotype itself: One end of the junction varies from germline; a read error may be responsible. The V gene is TRBV7-8, the J gene TRBJ2-1; D is perhaps TRBD1 or TRBD2 (6 bases each). The CDR3 is 15 residues long. CDR1 and CDR2 (germline): SGHVS, FQNEAQ. Here the CDR3 DNA reads TGTGCCAGCAGCCCTCTCGGGGGACAATACAGTGAGCAGTTCTTC. As protein: CASSPLGGQYSEQFF.

The chain employs TRBV6-2 or TRBV6-3 and TRBJ2-5; 7 bases are shared with TRBD2. In germline, CDR1 is MNHEY, CDR2 SVGEGT. CDR3 length: 13 amino acids. The ends lost 10 bases at V and 11 bases at J; junction bases unmatched: 16. CDR3 sequence (DNA): TGTGCCACCAGCCCCTCGGGTGCGGGGGAGCAGTACTTC. Protein: CATSPSGAGEQYF.

The rearrangement joins TRBV25-1 to TRBJ1-1, with D possibly matching TRBD1 (6 bases). From germline, CDR1 is MGHDK and CDR2 SYGVNS. The CDR3 sequence is 13 residues long. The ends were cut back, 6 bases at V and 6 bases at J, with 14 bases in the middle. The CDR3 sequence is CASRFGQHSEAFF. Here the CDR3 DNA reads TGTGCCAGCAGATTCGGACAGCACTCTGAAGCTTTCTTT.

This clonotype has just one count. This may come from a read error, since a much larger clone is one base off. The chain joins TRBV5-1 to TRBJ2-1; possible D gene TRBD2, 6 bases. Trimming shortened V by 4 bases and J by 2 bases, and 28 bases separated the two germline ends. CDR1 and CDR2 (germline): SGHRS, YFSETQ. The CDR3 loop spans 20 amino acids. The CDR3 spells CASSPAGTPSVTSPYNEQFF. CDR3 DNA: TGCGCCAGCAGCCCGGCCGGGACTCCCAGTGTGACCAGCCCCTACAATGAGCAGTTCTTC.

The chain recombines TRBV7-3 with TRBJ1-1; D is uncertain. Germline loops: CDR1 SGHTA, CDR2 FQGTGA. Trimming took off 5 bases at V and 0 bases at J, with 13 bases between the two ends. This CDR3 has 15 residues. As DNA, the CDR3 is TGTGCCAGCAGCCTAGACGACGGAATGAACACTGAAGCTTTCTTT. It is translated as CASSLDDGMNTEAFF.